This TCR beta chain was obtained from a study of T cell repertoires in cytomegalovirus infection. V lost 3 bases and J lost 4; bases outside the gene matches: 8. CDR3 size: 16 residues. Germline lookup yields CDR1 MGHRA and CDR2 YSYEKL. MiXCR, applied by TCRdb to the reads, yields one record per CDR3 protein. The table has some 400,000 distinct CDR3 sequences, around a sixth seen once; the top ten hold 7.5% to 9.5%. The chain links TRBV4-1 to TRBJ2-4; 8 positions match TRBD2. This TCR came from a human donor in good health (CMV status not recorded). Some clones in this sample may be carry-over from other donors' samples. The sequenced material came from PBMCs. The CDR3 reads CASSQVPASGKNIQYF. In DNA, the CDR3 is TGCGCCAGCAGCCAGGTCCCCGCTAGCGGGAAAAACATTCAGTACTTC.